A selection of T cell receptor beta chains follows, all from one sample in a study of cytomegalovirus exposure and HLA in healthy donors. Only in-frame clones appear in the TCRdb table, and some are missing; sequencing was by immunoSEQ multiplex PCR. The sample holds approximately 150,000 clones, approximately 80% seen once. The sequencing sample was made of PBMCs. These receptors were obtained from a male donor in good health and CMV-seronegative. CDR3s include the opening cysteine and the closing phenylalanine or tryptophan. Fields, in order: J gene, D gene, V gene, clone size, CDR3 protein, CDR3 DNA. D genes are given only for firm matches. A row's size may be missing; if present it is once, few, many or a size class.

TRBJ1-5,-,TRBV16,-,CASSQSSQGWKPQHF,TGTGCCAGCAGCCAATCGTCCCAGGGTTGGAAGCCCCAGCATTTT
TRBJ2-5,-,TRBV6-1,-,CASSQGPPETQYF,TGTGCCAGCAGTCAGGGTCCGCCGGAGACCCAGTACTTC
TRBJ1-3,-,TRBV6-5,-,CASSYEGAGNTIYF,TGTGCCAGCAGTTACGAGGGGGCTGGAAACACCATATATTTT
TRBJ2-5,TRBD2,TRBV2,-,CACGLANQETQYF,TGTGCCTGCGGACTAGCGAATCAAGAGACCCAGTACTTC
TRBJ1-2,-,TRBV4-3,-,CASSQGSFGAYGYTF,TGCGCCAGCAGCCAGGGCTCTTTTGGGGCCTATGGCTACACCTTC
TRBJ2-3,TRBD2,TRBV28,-,CASSSMTSGRTDTQYF,TGTGCCAGCAGTTCTATGACTAGCGGGAGGACAGATACGCAGTATTTT
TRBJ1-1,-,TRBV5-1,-,CASSLAWNRAGTEAFF,TGCGCCAGCAGCTTGGCCTGGAACAGGGCGGGCACTGAAGCTTTCTTT
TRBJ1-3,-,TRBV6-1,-,CASSEAWGRENTIYF,TGTGCCAGCAGTGAAGCGTGGGGGCGCGAAAACACCATATATTTT
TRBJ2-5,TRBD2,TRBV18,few,CASSQTSGTDQETQYF,TGTGCCAGCTCACAAACTAGCGGGACAGACCAAGAGACCCAGTACTTC
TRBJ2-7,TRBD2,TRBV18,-,CASSPAGDTYEQYF,TGTGCCAGCTCACCGGCGGGAGACACCTACGAGCAGTACTTC
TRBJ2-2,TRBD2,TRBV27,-,CASTGLAGGPPPGELFF,TGTGCCAGCACCGGACTAGCGGGAGGTCCGCCCCCCGGGGAGCTGTTTTTT
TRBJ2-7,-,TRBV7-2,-,CASSLATGSSREQYF,TGTGCCAGCAGCTTAGCTACGGGATCCTCGAGGGAGCAGTACTTC
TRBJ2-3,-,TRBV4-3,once,CASSRSNLGGADTQYF,TGCGCCAGCAGCCGATCCAACCTAGGGGGAGCAGATACGCAGTATTTT
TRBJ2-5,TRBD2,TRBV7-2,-,CASSQRLAGGPGETQYF,TGTGCCAGCAGCCAACGACTAGCGGGAGGGCCGGGAGAGACCCAGTACTTC
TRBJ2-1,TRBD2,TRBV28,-,CASSSPASGRSDEQFF,TGTGCCAGCAGTTCCCCCGCTAGCGGGAGGAGCGATGAGCAGTTCTTC
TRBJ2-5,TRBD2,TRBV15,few,CATSRTSGNMGETQYF,TGTGCCACCAGCAGGACTAGCGGGAACATGGGAGAGACCCAGTACTTC
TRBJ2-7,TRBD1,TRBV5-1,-,CASSITLGQGHEQYF,TGCGCCAGCAGCATAACCTTGGGACAGGGCCACGAGCAGTACTTC
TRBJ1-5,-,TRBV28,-,CASSAPTTGNQPQHF,TGTGCCAGCAGTGCCCCAACGACTGGCAATCAGCCCCAGCATTTT
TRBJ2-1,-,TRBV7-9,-,CASSRDGGSYNEQFF,TGTGCCAGCAGCCGAGACGGGGGATCCTACAATGAGCAGTTCTTC
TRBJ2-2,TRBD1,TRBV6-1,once,CASSVRGSHTGELFF,TGTGCCAGCAGTGTCAGGGGGAGTCACACCGGGGAGCTGTTTTTT
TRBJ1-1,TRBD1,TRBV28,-,CASTNGQGTEAFF,TGTGCCAGCACCAATGGACAGGGCACTGAAGCTTTCTTT
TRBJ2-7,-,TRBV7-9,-,CASSKQGGEQYF,TGTGCCAGCAGTAAACAGGGTGGCGAGCAGTACTTC
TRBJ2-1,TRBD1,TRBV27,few,CASSWGQGYNEQFF,TGTGCCAGCAGTTGGGGACAGGGGTACAATGAGCAGTTCTTC
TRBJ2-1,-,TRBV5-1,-,CASSLWAATASVEQFF,TGCGCCAGCAGCTTGTGGGCAGCTACAGCCTCGGTTGAGCAGTTCTTC
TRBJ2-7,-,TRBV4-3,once,CASSQDPTASYEQYF,TGCGCCAGCAGCCAAGATCCCACTGCCTCCTACGAGCAGTACTTC
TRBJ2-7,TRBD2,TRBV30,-,CAWSVGLAGDEEQYF,TGTGCCTGGAGTGTCGGACTAGCGGGAGATGAAGAGCAGTACTTC
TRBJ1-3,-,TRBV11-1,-,CASSVDRSSGNTIYF,TGTGCCAGCAGCGTCGACAGAAGCTCTGGAAACACCATATATTTT
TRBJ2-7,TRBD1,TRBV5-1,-,CASSTQDRAIYEQYF,TGCGCCAGCAGCACCCAGGACAGGGCGATTTACGAGCAGTACTTC
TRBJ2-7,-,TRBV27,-,CASSLSSTYEQYF,TGTGCCAGCAGTTTATCCTCTACCTACGAGCAGTACTTC
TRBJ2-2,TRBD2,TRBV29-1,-,CSAEGRTSGRGELFF,TGCAGCGCCGAGGGGAGGACTAGCGGGAGAGGGGAGCTGTTTTTT
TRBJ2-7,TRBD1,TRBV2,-,CARSRDRGFDDEQYF,TGTGCCAGGAGCCGGGACAGGGGGTTTGATGACGAGCAGTACTTC
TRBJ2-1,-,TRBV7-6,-,CASSLGLGGDNEQFF,TGTGCCAGCAGCTTAGGGCTGGGGGGAGACAATGAGCAGTTCTTC
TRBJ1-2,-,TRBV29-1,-,CSAEWSLRDNAVYGYTF,TGCAGCGCGGAGTGGAGTCTTAGGGACAATGCGGTCTATGGCTACACCTTC
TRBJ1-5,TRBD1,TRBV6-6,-,CASSITGTDNQPQHF,TGTGCCAGCAGTATCACCGGGACAGACAATCAGCCCCAGCATTTT
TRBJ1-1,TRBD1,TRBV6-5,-,CASSSRQGYTEAFF,TGTGCCAGCAGTTCCCGACAGGGTTACACTGAAGCTTTCTTT
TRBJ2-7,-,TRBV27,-,CASSLSLQGVAYEQYF,TGTGCCAGCAGTTTATCGTTACAGGGTGTCGCCTACGAGCAGTACTTC
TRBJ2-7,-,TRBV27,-,CASSFSGESYEQYF,TGTGCCAGCAGTTTTAGTGGAGAATCCTACGAGCAGTACTTC
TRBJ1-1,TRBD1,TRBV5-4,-,CASSIIQGVNTEAFF,TGTGCCAGCAGCATAATTCAGGGGGTGAACACTGAAGCTTTCTTT
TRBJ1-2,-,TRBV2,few,CAGGRGGYTF,TGTGCTGGGGGGAGGGGCGGCTACACCTTC
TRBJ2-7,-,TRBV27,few,CASMSRDYGYEQYF,TGTGCCAGCATGTCGAGAGACTACGGCTACGAGCAGTACTTC
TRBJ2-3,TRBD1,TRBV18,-,CASSPPGTATDTQYF,TGTGCCAGCTCACCACCCGGGACAGCCACAGATACGCAGTATTTT